This TCR beta chain originates from a study of blood T cell repertoires in COVID-19. Study context: From the United States, Italy and Spain came samples of acute and convalescent COVID-19.

In regard to this clone: The sample has other DNA sequences that encode this CDR3 too.

The CDR3 is 18 residues long. J was trimmed by 0 bases and V by 1 base; bases with no gene match: 8. Germline values: CDR1 SEHNR, CDR2 FQNEAQ (reference sequence). The data were produced by immunoSEQ multiplex PCR, yet TCRdb's version contains in-frame clones alone and is incomplete. The table lists about 47,000 clones, approximately 80% of them singletons. The clonotype comes from a man aged 60 to 75 with acute or convalescent COVID-19. The V call is TRBV7-9, the J call TRBJ1-5, with TRBD1 identical over 8 bases. Input material: peripheral blood. CDR3 sequence reads: CASSLGGTGLYSNQPQHF. Here the CDR3 DNA reads TGTGCCAGCAGCTTAGGAGGGACAGGCCTTTATAGCAATCAGCCCCAGCATTTT.